The 32 T cell receptor beta chains in this list originate from one sample, sequenced in a study of CD8 T cells in ankylosing spondylitis. Antigen specificity for these receptors is unknown. Study results and caveats: About 8 highly homologous variants made up a TCR beta motif that seemed to typify ankylosing spondylitis blood.

TCRdb reanalysed the 5' RACE reads using MiXCR and keeps one entry per CDR3 protein. The data contain 700,000 to 850,000 distinct CDR3 sequences, around 11% of them seen just once; the ten biggest clones take up roughly 0.51%. The sample comprised blood, either unsorted or a sorted T cell fraction (not recorded which). The receptor source for this set is a male donor with ankylosing spondylitis.

This clonotype has a count of ten or more. The chain has TRBV30 and TRBJ2-3; D gene unclear. There are 13 residues in the CDR3. V lost 4 bases and J 6 bases, leaving 14 bases between the germline ends. The germline gives CDR1 GTSNPN, CDR2 SVGIG (reference sequence). The CDR3 nucleotides read TGTGCCTGGACAGGCGTATCCCGGGATACGCAGTATTTT. Translating gives CAWTGVSRDTQYF.

This clonotype was seen more than once but under ten times. The chain links TRBV5-1 to TRBJ2-3; TRBD1 or TRBD2 may be the D gene (6 bases each). This CDR3 comprises 15 residues. Germline V gene data show CDR1 as SGHRS and CDR2 as YFSETQ. Deletions cut 4 bases from V and 3 bases from J, with 15 bases between. In DNA, the CDR3 is TGCGCCAGCAGCCCGTCGGGGGCGCTGACAGATACGCAGTATTTT. This translates into CASSPSGALTDTQYF.

The chain couples TRBV2 to TRBJ2-5, with D possibly being TRBD1 (5 bases). Trimming removed 5 bases from V and 2 bases from J, with 12 bases in between. Germline V CDR1 and CDR2: SNHLY, FYNNEI. This CDR3 comprises 14 residues. The CDR3 loop is CASSKDRFQETQYF. DNA of the CDR3: TGTGCCAGCAGTAAAGACAGATTTCAAGAGACCCAGTACTTC.

This clonotype was counted a few times. V is TRBV2 and J is TRBJ1-6; D remains ambiguous. V was pared by 3 bases and J by 8 bases, with 8 bases between. This CDR3 has 13 residues. Germline CDR1 is SNHLY and CDR2 is FYNNEI. CDR3 nucleotide sequence: TGTGCCAGCAGTGAGGGCCGGGATTCACCCCTCCACTTT. Residues: CASSEGRDSPLHF. Filled out from reference TRBV2 and TRBJ1-6, the complete variable domain reads EPEVTQTPSHQVTQMGQEVILRCVPISNHLYFYWYRQILGQKVEFLVSFYNNEISEKSEIFDDQFSVERPDGSNFTLKIRSTKLEDSAMYFCASSEGRDSPLHFGNGTRLTVT.

This clonotype was recorded a few times. The chain has TRBV7-2 and TRBJ2-3; 10 positions match TRBD2. CDR1 is SGHTA and CDR2 is FQGNSA in the germline V gene. This CDR3 is 17 amino acids long. Trimming removed 2 bases from V and 0 bases from J; junction bases left unmatched: 5. CDR3 region: CASSLSRTSGSTDTQYF. The CDR3 DNA reads TGTGCCAGCAGCTTATCCCGGACTAGCGGAAGCACAGATACGCAGTATTTT.

This rearrangement joins TRBV20-1 to TRBJ1-4; the D is unclear. The germline CDR1 and CDR2 sequences are DFQATT and SNEGSKA (reference sequence). The CDR3 spans 13 residues. Trimming shortened V by 3 bases and J by 8 bases, and 13 bases separated the two germline ends. CDR3 sequence (DNA): TGCAGTGCTAGTCAGGCCAGAGGCGAAAAACTGTTTTTT. Translated, it gives CSASQARGEKLFF.

This clonotype has only a few counts. The V and J genes are TRBV20-1 and TRBJ2-5; a possible D gene is TRBD1 (6 bases). Per germline, CDR1 DFQATT and CDR2 SNEGSKA (reference sequence). The V and J ends lost 3 bases and 4 bases respectively, with 15 bases between them. This CDR3 contains 14 residues. CDR3 in DNA: TGCAGTGCTAGCTCCCCCGGGACATCAGAGACCCAGTACTTC. Its translation: CSASSPGTSETQYF.

The chain employs TRBV6-1 and TRBJ1-5; D uncertain. V dropped 6 bases and J dropped 0 bases, with 18 bases sitting between them. The CDR3 consists of 17 residues. In germline, CDR1 is MNHNS, CDR2 SASEGT. DNA of the CDR3: TGTGCCAGCAGCCGAAATCTGCGTGATTATAGCAATCAGCCCCAGCATTTT. Translation gives CASSRNLRDYSNQPQHF.

This clonotype turned up a few times. The rearrangement links TRBV7-2 to TRBJ2-2; a possible D gene is TRBD1 (5 bases). The germline V gene encodes CDR1 SGHTA and CDR2 FQGNSA. There are 13 residues in the CDR3. Trimming shortened V by 5 bases and J by 6 bases, and 10 bases separated the two germline ends. The DNA for the CDR3 is TGTGCCAGCAGCCCCAGACAGTCCGGGGAGCTGTTTTTT. As protein: CASSPRQSGELFF.

This chain connects TRBV6-5 to TRBJ1-3; the match to TRBD1 covers 7 bases. Germline CDR1 is MNHEY and CDR2 is SVGAGI. V lost 5 bases and J lost 4; bases outside the gene matches: 5. This CDR3 is 14 amino acids long. CDR3 loop: CASSTTGPGNTIYF. The CDR3 DNA reads TGTGCCAGCAGTACGACAGGGCCCGGAAACACCATATATTTT.

This clonotype showed up just a few times. This chain joins TRBV29-1 and TRBJ1-2, with 9 bases identical to TRBD1. Trimming removed 6 bases from V and 7 bases from J; junction bases left unmatched: 12. Germline values: CDR1 SQVTM, CDR2 ANQGSEA. The CDR3 runs 14 residues. The CDR3: CSVLRSDRGPGYTF. CDR3 nucleotide sequence: TGCAGCGTCTTGAGATCGGACAGGGGACCTGGCTACACCTTC.

The chain carries TRBV7-2 and TRBJ2-1; 13 bases align to TRBD2. CDR3 size: 14 residues. The germline gives CDR1 SGHTA, CDR2 FQGNSA. V dropped 6 bases and J dropped 8; count of bases not matched to a gene: 4. In DNA, the CDR3 is TGTGCCAGCAGACGAACTAGCGGGAGGGATGAGCAGTTCTTC. Encoded protein: CASRRTSGRDEQFF.

In its sample, this clonotype was seen a few times. This chain joins TRBV5-1 and TRBJ2-7; 14 positions agree with TRBD2. The CDR3 loop spans 17 amino acids. Germline trimming cut 1 base from V and 4 bases from J; bases unmatched to any gene: 7. Germline V gene sequence: CDR1 SGHRS, CDR2 YFSETQ. CDR3 coding DNA: TGCGCCAGCAGCTTGAATTTCGGGACTAGCGGGAGTTACGAGCAGTACTTC. It specifies CASSLNFGTSGSYEQYF.

Points on this clonotype: Being one base from a much bigger clone, this may be a read error. The chain links TRBV4-1 to TRBJ2-3, with no clear D. Germline CDR1 and CDR2: MGHRA and YSYEKL. The ends were cut back, 0 bases at V and 4 bases at J, with 5 bases in the middle. The CDR3 is made up of 13 amino acids. CDR3 nucleotides: TGCGCCAGCAGCCAAGAAGGGCCAGATACGCAGTATTTT. It yields the protein CASSQEGPDTQYF.

Here the CDR3 DNA reads TGTGCCATGAGCCCTGGCCGCAACACTGAAGCTTTCTTT. Its translation: CAMSPGRNTEAFF. V usage is TRBV5-3 and J usage is TRBJ1-1, with no clear D. TRBV5-3 carries the ORF label, with uncertain function. V was cut by 9 bases and J by 2 bases, with 14 bases left in between. The CDR3 is made up of 13 amino acids.

The table lists this clonotype with a few counts. V gene TRBV5-4 combines with J gene TRBJ2-7; 10 bases map to TRBD1. With 7 bases clipped from V and 2 bases from J, the junction kept 9 bases outside the gene matches. CDR1 is SGHNT, CDR2 YYREEE, per germline (reference sequence). The CDR3 totals 15 residues. The CDR3 DNA reads as TGTGCCAGCGCTTTAGGGACAGGGGTAGCCTACGAGCAGTACTTC. This translates into CASALGTGVAYEQYF.

This clonotype turned up a few times. This rearrangement joins TRBV14 to TRBJ1-4, with D uncertain. The germline CDR1 and CDR2 sequences are SGHDN and FVKESK. The V end lost 1 base, the J end lost 8 bases, and 11 bases lay between the germline ends. The CDR3 contains 14 residues. In nucleotides, the CDR3 is TGTGCCAGCAGCCAAGGGTTCCTCCGGGAAAAACTGTTTTTT. Translation: CASSQGFLREKLFF. The full variable domain, its missing parts supplied by reference TRBV14 and TRBJ1-4, is EAGVTQFPSHSVIEKGQTVTLRCDPISGHDNLYWYRRVMGKEIKFLLHFVKESKQDESGMPNNRFLAERTGGTYSTLKVQPAELEDSGVYFCASSQGFLREKLFFGSGTQLSVL.

The sample holds a few counts of this clonotype. This chain links TRBV5-5 with TRBJ1-6; maybe TRBD1 (5 bases). Trimming left V 4 bases short and J 14 bases short, with 16 bases between. The CDR3 sequence is 13 residues long. Per the germline V gene, CDR1 is SGHKS and CDR2 is YYEKEE (reference sequence). The CDR3 protein is CASSRLTGPALHF. In DNA, the CDR3 is TGTGCCAGCAGCAGACTTACGGGACCCGCCCTCCACTTT.

The V call is TRBV10-3, the J call TRBJ1-2, with 8 bases matching TRBD1. V lost 10 bases to trimming and J lost 2 bases; unmatched junction nucleotides: 6. The CDR3 is 13 amino acids. Germline V lookup: CDR1 ENHRY, CDR2 SYGVKD. The CDR3 DNA reads as TGTGCCACCTTAGCAGGGGGCAACTATGGCTACACCTTC. Translated: CATLAGGNYGYTF.

This clonotype showed up just a few times. This chain connects TRBV5-1 to TRBJ2-1, with 14 bases fitting TRBD2. With V trimmed by 3 bases and J by 8 bases, 4 bases remained unmatched. The CDR3 extends over 15 amino acids. Germline V gene sequence: CDR1 SGHRS, CDR2 YFSETQ. This CDR3 is CASSSGTSGSDEQFF. The CDR3 DNA sequence: TGCGCCAGCAGCTCCGGGACTAGCGGGAGTGATGAGCAGTTCTTC.

This clonotype was found a few times. The V and J genes are TRBV6-5 and TRBJ2-1; no firm D call. Germline CDR1 and CDR2: MNHEY and SVGAGI. Trimming removed 2 bases at V and 8 bases at J, with 16 bases between. The CDR3 totals 15 residues. CDR3 loop: CASSYLIRSRDEQFF. The CDR3 DNA follows: TGTGCCAGCAGTTACCTCATTAGGTCTCGCGATGAGCAGTTCTTC.

This clonotype was picked up many times. The chain links TRBV5-1 to TRBJ1-4; tentative D call: TRBD1 (5 bases). CDR1 is SGHRS and CDR2 is YFSETQ in the germline V gene. Deletions cut 5 bases from V and 11 bases from J, with 19 bases between. This CDR3 is built from 14 residues. The CDR3 spells CASSSQVVGEKLFF. The CDR3 nucleotides are TGCGCCAGCAGTTCCCAAGTTGTGGGGGAGAAACTGTTTTTT.

This clonotype was observed a handful of times. The chain joins TRBV7-2 to TRBJ2-2; D is unresolved. In germline, CDR1 is SGHTA, CDR2 FQGNSA. Between the trimmed V and J ends, which lost 4 bases and 1 base, there was a span of 7 bases. This CDR3 has 14 amino acids. The CDR3 region has the DNA TGTGCCAGCAGCTCCCAAGTGAACACCGGGGAGCTGTTTTTT. Amino acid sequence: CASSSQVNTGELFF.

This rearrangement joins TRBV6-5 to TRBJ1-4; the match to TRBD1 covers 7 bases. J was trimmed by 8 bases and V by 6 bases; bases with no gene match: 3. Looked up from germline, CDR1 is MNHEY and CDR2 is SVGAGI. The CDR3 is 12 amino acids. The CDR3 protein is CASSRTGEKLFF. DNA of the CDR3: TGTGCCAGCAGCCGGACAGGAGAAAAACTGTTTTTT.

This clonotype has only a few counts. The chain carries TRBV7-9 and TRBJ2-7; no clear D. The CDR3 consists of 16 residues. V dropped 2 bases and J dropped 0 bases, with 14 bases sitting between them. CDR1 is SEHNR and CDR2 is FQNEAQ in the germline V gene (reference sequence). The CDR3 DNA is TGTGCCAGCAGCTTAACTTTCGAACGACTCTCCTACGAGCAGTACTTC. Translation gives CASSLTFERLSYEQYF.

This clonotype turned up a few times. CDR3 DNA sequence: TGCAGCGTTGTCCCGGACAGTAATGAAAAACTGTTTTTT. The encoded protein is CSVVPDSNEKLFF. V and J are TRBV29-1 and TRBJ1-4; possible D gene TRBD1, 6 bases. The V end was cut by 4 bases, the J end by 4 bases, with 10 bases between. The CDR3 loop spans 13 amino acids. Germline lookup yields CDR1 SQVTM and CDR2 ANQGSEA.

This clonotype was seen repeatedly, ten times or more. As DNA, the CDR3 is TGCAGTGCTACACAGGGGCCGAATTACGAGCAGTACTTC. Protein sequence: CSATQGPNYEQYF. The V and J genes are TRBV20-1 and TRBJ2-7, with 7 bases identical to TRBD1. The CDR3 runs to 13 residues. J gave up 4 bases and V 4 bases, and 7 bases lay outside the gene matches. Per germline, CDR1 DFQATT and CDR2 SNEGSKA (reference sequence).

This clonotype was recorded a few times. The chain employs TRBV7-3 and TRBJ1-1, with TRBD1 as a possible D gene (5 bases). The CDR3 runs 14 residues. Germline CDR1 SGHTA, CDR2 FQGTGA. V was pared by 2 bases and J by 4 bases, with 11 bases between. The CDR3 DNA follows: TGTGCCAGCAGCTTACAGGGAAAGGGCACTGAAGCTTTCTTT. This codes for CASSLQGKGTEAFF.

This clonotype was picked up a small number of times. This chain joins TRBV20-1 and TRBJ2-7; TRBD1 might be the D (5 bases). There are 11 residues in the CDR3. Germline values: CDR1 DFQATT, CDR2 SNEGSKA (reference sequence). The V and J ends lost 7 bases and 2 bases respectively, with 9 bases between them. CDR3 sequence reads: CSGTPTYEQYF. The CDR3 DNA reads TGCAGTGGGACACCCACCTACGAGCAGTACTTC.

This clonotype has a handful of counts. This chain uses TRBV20-1 with TRBJ1-2; maybe TRBD1 (6 bases). Germline CDR1 and CDR2: DFQATT and SNEGSKA (reference sequence). This CDR3 has 12 amino acids. V was cut by 5 bases and J by 7 bases, with 14 bases left in between. The CDR3 sequence: CSAGGGGSGYTF. In DNA form, the CDR3 reads TGCAGTGCTGGTGGGGGCGGAAGTGGCTACACCTTC.

The V call is TRBV20-1, the J call TRBJ2-2; maybe TRBD1 (5 bases). The CDR3 sequence is 14 residues long. The V and J ends lost 0 bases and 6 bases respectively, with 11 bases between them. Germline CDR1 and CDR2: DFQATT and SNEGSKA (reference sequence). CDR3 in amino acids: CSARDAGLAGELFF. DNA for the CDR3: TGCAGTGCTAGAGATGCAGGGTTGGCCGGGGAGCTGTTTTTT.

The gene calls are TRBV3-1 and TRBJ2-2, with TRBD2 identical over 12 bases. The CDR3 is 16 amino acids. CDR1 and CDR2 from the germline V gene are LGHDT and YNNKEL (reference sequence). With 3 bases clipped from V and 6 bases from J, the junction kept 5 bases outside the gene matches. The CDR3 region has the DNA TGTGCCAGCAGCCACCTAGCGGGGGGGCTGGCCGGGGAGCTGTTTTTT. Translation: CASSHLAGGLAGELFF.